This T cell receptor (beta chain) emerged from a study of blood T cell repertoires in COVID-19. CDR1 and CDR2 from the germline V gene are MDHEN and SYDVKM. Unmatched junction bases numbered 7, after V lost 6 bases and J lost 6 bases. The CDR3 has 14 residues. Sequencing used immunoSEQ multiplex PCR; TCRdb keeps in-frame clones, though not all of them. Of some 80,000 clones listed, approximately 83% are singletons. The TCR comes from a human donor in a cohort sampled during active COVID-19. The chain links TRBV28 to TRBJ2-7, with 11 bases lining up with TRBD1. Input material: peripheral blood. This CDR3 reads CASSPGQGASEQYF. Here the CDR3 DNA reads TGTGCCAGCAGCCCCGGACAGGGGGCTAGCGAGCAGTACTTC.